This T cell receptor (beta chain) was sequenced during a study of Graves' ophthalmopathy and Graves' hyperthyroidism. Study-level results: In blood, most expanded thyroid clonotypes above 0.001 frequency were also detected. Its predictions of ophthalmopathy progression gave the model almost 71% sensitivity and roughly 72% specificity.

Details on this clonotype: Its target is unknown. Given a much more abundant clone one base away, this may be a read error.

In this cohort's terms, stable hyperthyroidism meant no ophthalmopathy by 18 months of follow-up. Each hyperthyroidism patient was newly diagnosed, with under 2 months' duration, and aged 18 to 65. RNA transcripts served as template for amplifying TCR beta CDR3 sequences. The first-round RT-PCR employed HTBI primers together with the Qiagen OneStep RT-PCR kit. A multiplex PCR was then performed as the second round. TCRdb reprocessed the multiplex PCR reads via MiXCR and lists one record per CDR3 protein. The profile shows over 500,000 distinct CDR3 sequences, about 20% of them singletons. Sequenced material: peripheral blood. This TCR was sampled from a woman aged 18-35 years with stable Graves' hyperthyroidism. Some clones in this sample may be carry-over from other donors' samples.

The CDR3 reads CASSIPGQGIGETQCF. For the CDR3, the DNA is TGTGCCAGCAGTATTCCGGGACAGGGTATTGGAGAGACCCAGTGCTTC. The V and J genes are TRBV6-1 and TRBJ2-5, with TRBD1 matching 9 bases. The germline V gene encodes CDR1 MNHNS and CDR2 SASEGT. The CDR3 is 16 amino acids.